This T cell receptor beta chain comes out of a study of T-cell memory formation after mild COVID-19. Study in general: Clusters were largely donor specific. General study points: Most CD4+ clones that shrank were in CM and EM, while CD8+ ones turned up in EMRA.

This CDR3 has 13 residues. The V and J ends lost 2 bases and 7 bases respectively, with 11 bases between them. Germline V gene data show CDR1 as MNHEY and CDR2 as SVGAGI. This clonotype was detected a few times. What it binds is not known. TCRdb itself ran the 5' RACE reads through MiXCR, one entry per CDR3 protein. This table has about 150,000 distinct CDR3 sequences, 25% to 40% appearing once. The TCR sequence derives from an adult woman who had mild COVID-19 (a few samples of this study predate the infection). Cell type and time point are not known. The sequenced sample was PBMCs or a T cell subset sorted from them (not recorded which). The chain recombines TRBV6-5 with TRBJ2-5; possibly TRBD2 for D (6 bases). In nucleotides, the CDR3 is TGTGCCAGCAGTTACGAGGGGACTTTGACCCAGTACTTC. Amino acids: CASSYEGTLTQYF.